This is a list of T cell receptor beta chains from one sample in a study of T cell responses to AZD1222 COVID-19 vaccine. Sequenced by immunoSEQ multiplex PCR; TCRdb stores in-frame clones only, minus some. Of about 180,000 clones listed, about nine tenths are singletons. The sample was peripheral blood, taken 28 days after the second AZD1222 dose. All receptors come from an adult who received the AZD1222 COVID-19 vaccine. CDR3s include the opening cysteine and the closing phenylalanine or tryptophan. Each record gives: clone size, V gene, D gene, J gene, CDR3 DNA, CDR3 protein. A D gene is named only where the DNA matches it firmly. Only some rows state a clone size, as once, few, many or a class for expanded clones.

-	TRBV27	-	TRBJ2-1	TGTGCCAGCACCGGCGGTCCCCTCGGAAGTGAGCAGTTCTTC	CASTGGPLGSEQFF
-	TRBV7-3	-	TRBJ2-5	TGTGCCAGCAGCTTAAGTGTTAGGGAGACCCAGTACTTC	CASSLSVRETQYF
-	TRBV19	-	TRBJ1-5	TGTGCCAGTAATCCCGGGGGCAATCAGCCCCAGCATTTT	CASNPGGNQPQHF
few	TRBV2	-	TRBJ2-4	TGTGCCAGCAGTGAGGTAGGAAGTCCCGGAGTAGTTGCCAAAAACATTCAGTACTTC	CASSEVGSPGVVAKNIQYF
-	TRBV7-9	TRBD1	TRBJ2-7	TGTGCCAGCAGCAATCCGGGACAGGGGGCATACGAGCAGTACTTC	CASSNPGQGAYEQYF
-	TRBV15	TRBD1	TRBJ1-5	TGTGCCACCAGCAGAGATTCGGGACAGGGTAATCAGCCCCAGCATTTT	CATSRDSGQGNQPQHF
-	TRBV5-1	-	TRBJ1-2	TGCGCCAGCAGCGTACAGGGAACTAGGGGCTATGGCTACACCTTC	CASSVQGTRGYGYTF
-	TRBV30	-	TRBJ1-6	TGTGCCTGGACCCGGGTGGCTTCACCCCTCCACTTT	CAWTRVASPLHF
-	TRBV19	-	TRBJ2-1	TGTGCCAGTAAACAGGTGTACTCCTACAATGAGCAGTTCTTC	CASKQVYSYNEQFF
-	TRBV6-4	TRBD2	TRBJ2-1	TGTGCCAGCAGTTTTAGCGGGGCCGACAATGAGCAGTTCTTC	CASSFSGADNEQFF
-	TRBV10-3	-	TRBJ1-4	TGTGCCATCAGTGAGTCGGGCAACATGAATGAAAAACTGTTTTTT	CAISESGNMNEKLFF
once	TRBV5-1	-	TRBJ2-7	TGCGCCAGCAGCTTCGGGATTTACTACGAGCAGTACTTC	CASSFGIYYEQYF
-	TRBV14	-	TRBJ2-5	TGTGCCAGCAGCAGGCGGCTAGTCGGGGAGACCCAGTACTTC	CASSRRLVGETQYF
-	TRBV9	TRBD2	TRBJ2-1	TGTGCCAGCAGTCCCTCGGCGGGGGTATTCTACAATGAGCAGTTCTTC	CASSPSAGVFYNEQFF
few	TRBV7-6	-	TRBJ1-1	TGTGCCAGCAGCTTAGAAGTTCTAGGATCGAACACTGAAGCTTTCTTT	CASSLEVLGSNTEAFF
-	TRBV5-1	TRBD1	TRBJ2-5	TGCGCCAGCAGTGTAGGGGGCACCCCGGAGACCCAGTACTTC	CASSVGGTPETQYF
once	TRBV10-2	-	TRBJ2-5	TGCGCCAGCAGTGAAACAGGCCAAGAGACCCAGTACTTC	CASSETGQETQYF
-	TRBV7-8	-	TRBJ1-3	TGTGCCAGCAGCTTATACCCTTTGTATGTGAGCTCTGGAAACACCATATATTTT	CASSLYPLYVSSGNTIYF
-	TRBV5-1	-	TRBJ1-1	TGCGCCAGCAGCTTGGTCACAGGTGACATGAACACTGAAGCTTTCTTT	CASSLVTGDMNTEAFF